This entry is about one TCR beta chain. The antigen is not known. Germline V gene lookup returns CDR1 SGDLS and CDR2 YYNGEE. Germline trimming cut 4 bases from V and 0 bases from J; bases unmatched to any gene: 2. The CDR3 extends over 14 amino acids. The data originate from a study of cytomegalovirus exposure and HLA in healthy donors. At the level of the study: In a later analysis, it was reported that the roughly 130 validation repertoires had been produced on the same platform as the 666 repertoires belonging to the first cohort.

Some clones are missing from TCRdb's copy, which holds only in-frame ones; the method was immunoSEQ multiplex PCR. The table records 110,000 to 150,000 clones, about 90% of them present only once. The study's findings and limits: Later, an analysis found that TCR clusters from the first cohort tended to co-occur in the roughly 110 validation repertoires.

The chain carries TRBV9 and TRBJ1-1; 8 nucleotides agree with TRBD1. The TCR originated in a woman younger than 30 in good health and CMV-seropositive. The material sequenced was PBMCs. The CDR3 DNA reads TGTGCCAGCAGCCCAGGGGGCATGAACACTGAAGCTTTCTTT. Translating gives CASSPGGMNTEAFF.